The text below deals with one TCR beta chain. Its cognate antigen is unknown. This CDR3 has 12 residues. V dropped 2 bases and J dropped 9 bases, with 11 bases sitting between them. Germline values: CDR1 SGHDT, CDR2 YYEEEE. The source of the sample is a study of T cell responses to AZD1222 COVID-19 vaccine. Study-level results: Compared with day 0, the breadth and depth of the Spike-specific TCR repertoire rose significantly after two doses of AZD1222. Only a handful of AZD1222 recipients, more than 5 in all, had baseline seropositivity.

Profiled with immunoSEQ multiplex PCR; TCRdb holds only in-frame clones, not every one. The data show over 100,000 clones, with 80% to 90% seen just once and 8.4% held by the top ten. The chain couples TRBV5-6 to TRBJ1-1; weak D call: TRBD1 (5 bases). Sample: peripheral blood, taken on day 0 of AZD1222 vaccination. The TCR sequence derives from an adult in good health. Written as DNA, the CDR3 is TGTGCCAGCAGCTTAGGGCGGACACAAGCTTTCTTT. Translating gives CASSLGRTQAFF.